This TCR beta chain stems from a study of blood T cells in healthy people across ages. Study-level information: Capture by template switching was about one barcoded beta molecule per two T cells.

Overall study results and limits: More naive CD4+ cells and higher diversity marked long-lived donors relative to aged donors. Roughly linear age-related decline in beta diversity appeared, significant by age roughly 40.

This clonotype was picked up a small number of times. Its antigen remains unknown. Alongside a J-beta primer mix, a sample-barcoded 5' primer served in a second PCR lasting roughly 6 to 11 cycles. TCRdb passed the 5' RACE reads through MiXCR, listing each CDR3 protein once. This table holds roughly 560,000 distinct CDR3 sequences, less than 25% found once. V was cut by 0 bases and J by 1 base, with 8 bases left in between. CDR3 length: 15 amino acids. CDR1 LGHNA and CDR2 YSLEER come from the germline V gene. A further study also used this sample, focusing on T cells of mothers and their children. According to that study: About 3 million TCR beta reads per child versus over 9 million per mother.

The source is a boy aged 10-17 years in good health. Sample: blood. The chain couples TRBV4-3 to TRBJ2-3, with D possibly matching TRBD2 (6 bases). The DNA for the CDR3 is TGCGCCAGCAGCCAAGACGGGGGTGGCACAGATACGCAGTATTTT. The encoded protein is CASSQDGGGTDTQYF.